This TCR beta chain was identified in a study of blood T cell repertoires in COVID-19. Overall study context: The study drew acute and convalescent COVID-19 samples from the United States, Italy and Spain. Sources were T cells, B-cell-depleted T cells, or PBMCs; the material itself was cDNA or gDNA.

The authors' processing: By means of reference gene primer amplification, nucleated cell counts were estimated. The repertoire was sequenced with immunoSEQ multiplex PCR; TCRdb's copy has only in-frame clones and lacks some. D and trimming were read from the DNA, whereas the V and J calls and clone size are those reported in that table. Among about 210,000 clones, just over 90% were seen once, and the ten largest hold roughly 1.2%. The germline gives CDR1 GTSNPN, CDR2 SVGIG (reference sequence). There are 15 residues in the CDR3. Sequenced sample: peripheral blood. This TCR was sampled from a man aged 30 to 45 with acute or convalescent COVID-19. The gene calls are TRBV30 and TRBJ1-6; no clear D gene. This chain's CDR3 is CASGLWELPNSPLHF. CDR3 nucleotide sequence: TGTGCATCCGGATTGTGGGAGCTGCCTAATTCACCCCTCCACTTT.